The rows below give T cell receptor beta chains drawn from one sample of a study of somatic mutations in cytotoxic T cells in rheumatoid arthritis. Libraries were prepared by immunoSEQ multiplex PCR; TCRdb keeps only in-frame clonotypes and omits some of them. The sample consists of more than 20,000 clones, more than 80% of them appearing once. The sequenced material came from CD8+ T cells sorted from blood. The receptors here all came from an adult with rheumatoid arthritis. CDR3s include the opening cysteine and the closing phenylalanine or tryptophan. D genes are given only for firm matches. Clone size is not always given. Where it is, it says once, few, many or a class for expanded clones.

V gene	clone size	J gene	D gene	CDR3 DNA	CDR3 protein
TRBV7-2	-	TRBJ2-5	TRBD1	TGTGCCAGCAGCCTTTTTCTTTTTGTCGGGACAGAAGAAGAGACCCAGTACTTC	CASSLFLFVGTEEETQYF
TRBV19	few	TRBJ1-1	-	TGTGCCAGTAGTTGGAGAGAGAACACTGAAGCTTTCTTT	CASSWRENTEAFF
TRBV13	few	TRBJ2-7	TRBD2	TGTGCCAGCAGCTCGGGACTAGTCTTATACGAGCAGTACTTC	CASSSGLVLYEQYF
TRBV7-6	-	TRBJ2-3	-	TGTGCCAGCAGCCCCCAAGGGGTGTCTACGCAGTATTTT	CASSPQGVSTQYF
TRBV6-1	-	TRBJ1-4	-	TGTGCCAGCAGTGAAGCTGAGGGGCAGGGTTGGGAAAAACTGTTTTTT	CASSEAEGQGWEKLFF
TRBV6-1	once	TRBJ1-5	TRBD1	TGTGCCAGCAGTGATAGGACAGGGGATCAGCCCCAGCATTTT	CASSDRTGDQPQHF
TRBV7-9	-	TRBJ2-1	-	TGTGCCAGCAGCCCCCCCGATGGGGCGAGCTACAATGAGCAGTTCTTC	CASSPPDGASYNEQFF
TRBV27	-	TRBJ2-2	TRBD2	TGTGCCAGCAGTTTGGGGGGGACCTCTAGGGAGCTGTTTTTT	CASSLGGTSRELFF
TRBV7-6	-	TRBJ1-4	-	TGTGCCAGCAGTTATACAGCTGAAAAACTGTTTTTT	CASSYTAEKLFF
TRBV15	-	TRBJ1-5	-	TGTGCCACCAGCTCTTCAGAAAACAATCAGCCCCAGCATTTT	CATSSSENNQPQHF
TRBV5-1	-	TRBJ2-7	-	TGCGCCAGCAGCTCGGACAGCTCCTACGAGCAGTACTTC	CASSSDSSYEQYF
TRBV4-2	-	TRBJ1-1	-	TGTGCCAGCAGCCAGGGACTAGGGCCTTCGAACACTGAAGCTTTCTTT	CASSQGLGPSNTEAFF
TRBV6-1	-	TRBJ2-7	-	TGTGCCAGCAGTGGGCTTGGGGGCTCCTACGAGCAGTACTTC	CASSGLGGSYEQYF
TRBV7-9	-	TRBJ1-2	-	TGTGCCAGCAGCTTAGATAGCCAGGCCTCCACCTTC	CASSLDSQASTF
TRBV4-2	-	TRBJ1-2	TRBD1	TGTGCCAGCAGCCAAGAACCGGGACAGGAATACTATGGCTACACCTTC	CASSQEPGQEYYGYTF
TRBV19	few	TRBJ1-2	-	TGTGCCAGTAGTATGAACACTAACTATGGCTACACCTTC	CASSMNTNYGYTF
TRBV7-9	-	TRBJ2-3	TRBD2	TGTGCCAGCAGCCTAACTAGCGGAACAGATACGCAGTATTTT	CASSLTSGTDTQYF
TRBV7-6	-	TRBJ2-3	-	TGTGCCAGCAGCTTCGGGACCGGTCAAAGCACAGATACGCAGTATTTT	CASSFGTGQSTDTQYF
TRBV6-6	-	TRBJ2-2	TRBD1	TGTGCCAGCAGCGTCGGGACAGTCAACACCGGGGAGCTGTTTTTT	CASSVGTVNTGELFF
TRBV10-3	-	TRBJ1-1	-	TGTGCCATCAGTGAAAGAGGGAACACTGAAGCTTTCTTT	CAISERGNTEAFF
TRBV27	once	TRBJ2-5	-	TGTGCCAGCAGTCCAACTAGAGGTAAAGAGACCCAGTACTTC	CASSPTRGKETQYF
TRBV25-1	once	TRBJ1-2	-	TGTGCCAGCGGGGAATTAAGCTATGGCTACACCTTC	CASGELSYGYTF
TRBV6-4	few	TRBJ1-1	-	TGTGCCAGCAGTGACGGGGGGCTCACTGAAGCTTTCTTT	CASSDGGLTEAFF
TRBV15	-	TRBJ1-5	TRBD1	TGTGCCACCAGCCCAGGGGGCTTCAATCAGCCCCAGCATTTT	CATSPGGFNQPQHF
TRBV4-1	-	TRBJ2-2	TRBD1	TGCGCCAGCAGCCGACAGGGGAACACCGGGGAGCTGTTTTTT	CASSRQGNTGELFF
TRBV4-2	few	TRBJ1-1	-	TGTGCCAGCAGCCAAGACCCACAGGCTTACACTGAAGCTTTCTTT	CASSQDPQAYTEAFF